This TCR beta chain was recorded in a study of cytomegalovirus exposure and HLA in healthy donors. Study observations and caveats: Analysis was carried out at a later point, and it linked a missense DCLRE1C variant to TCR beta V- and J-gene trimming. Several of the most significant clusters were apparently associated with common viral pathogens in a later analysis.

The V gene lost 0 bases and the J gene lost 3 bases, with 12 bases spanning the gap. In germline, CDR1 is LGHNA, CDR2 YNFKEQ. This CDR3 contains 16 residues. Primers included in the PCR were 60 Vbeta and 13 Jbeta primers. TCRdb's table, derived via immunoSEQ multiplex PCR, lists solely in-frame clones and lacks some. The sample includes 150,000 to 200,000 clones, roughly 65% of them seen just once. Remarks on this clone: The antigen is unknown.

This clonotype was sampled from a woman under 30 in good health and CMV-seropositive. The sequenced sample was PBMCs. This chain connects TRBV4-2 to TRBJ2-1, with a possible D match to TRBD2 (6 bases). This chain's CDR3 is CASSQDTSTSYNEQFF. DNA for the CDR3: TGTGCCAGCAGCCAAGATACTTCGACTAGCTACAATGAGCAGTTCTTC.